This T cell receptor (beta chain) was obtained from a study of read filtering for tumor transcriptome and immune sequencing. Study summary: Transcriptome libraries were built from DNase-treated RNA. RNA-seq yielded only about 80 to 1,400 TCR reads, IR-seq about 4 to 10.27 million.

This library used roughly 430 ng RNA and molecular barcoded adaptors spanning alpha/delta and beta/gamma chains. A single record per CDR3 protein comes from TCRdb applying MiXCR to the reads. The data show over 80,000 distinct CDR3 sequences, over 9% seen once. Notes on the study in general: The CD138-negative fraction was mixed bone marrow immune cells, not pure T cells.

This clonotype was seen repeatedly, ten times or more. What it binds is unknown. The sequence derives from a donor at least 40 years old with multiple myeloma. Sample: a population of CD138-negative cells sorted from bone marrow.

CDR3 region: CASSMGGVETQYF. The CDR3 DNA follows: TGTGCCAGTAGTATGGGAGGGGTGGAGACCCAGTACTTC. This chain connects TRBV19 to TRBJ2-5; 7 bases align to TRBD2. Germline assignment: CDR1 LNHDA and CDR2 SQIVND (reference sequence). The CDR3 has 13 residues. Trimming took 3 bases from V and 5 from J; bases not matched to a gene: 3.